This TCR beta chain originates from a study of blood T cell repertoires in COVID-19. At the level of the study: From the United States, Italy and Spain came samples of acute and convalescent COVID-19. Nucleic acid was either cDNA or gDNA, and it came from T cells, B-cell-depleted T cells, or PBMCs.

Trimming left V 4 bases short and J 2 bases short, with 12 bases between. The CDR3 has 13 amino acids. Germline V gene sequence: CDR1 SQVTM, CDR2 ANQGSEA. In the original analysis: Estimation of nucleated cell counts was performed using reference gene primer amplification. Using immunoSEQ multiplex PCR, the repertoire was profiled, and TCRdb retains in-frame clones only, with some absent. V, J and clone size reflect that table, while D and trimming were determined from the DNA. The profile shows tens of thousands of clones, approximately 80% of them singletons. Sequencing was performed on peripheral blood. V usage is TRBV29-1 and J usage is TRBJ2-7; D is possibly TRBD1 (5 bases). This clonotype was obtained from a man aged 50-60 years with acute or convalescent COVID-19. The chain's CDR3 is CSVGQTPTYEQYF. The CDR3 bases are TGCAGCGTTGGACAGACCCCAACCTACGAGCAGTACTTC.